This T cell receptor beta chain is drawn from a study of PD-1 and CTLA-4 blockade in melanoma. The ends were cut back, 1 base at V and 0 bases at J, with 4 bases in the middle. The CDR3 covers 14 residues. Germline V CDR1 and CDR2: SEHNR, FQNEAQ (reference sequence). Using immunoSEQ multiplex PCR, the repertoire was profiled, and TCRdb retains in-frame clones only, with some absent. The sample carries tens of thousands of clones, around nine tenths recorded once. The chain couples TRBV7-9 to TRBJ1-3; D is uncertain. Material: CD8+ T cells from peripheral blood, obtained before anti-PD-1 treatment. This TCR was sampled from a human donor with melanoma. The CDR3 sequence: CASSLGDSGNTIYF. DNA for the CDR3: TGTGCCAGCAGCTTAGGAGACTCTGGAAACACCATATATTTT.